The following is a TCR beta chain sequence with its context. The antigen is unknown. The authors made TCR cDNA by 5'RACE template switching, adding a universal primer site and UMIs. TCRdb analysed the 5' RACE reads with MiXCR anew, one entry per CDR3 protein. Here the sample spans approximately 550,000 distinct CDR3 sequences, about 19% being singletons. This entry belongs to a study of T cells after yellow fever vaccination. For the study at large: Where fractions had low cell numbers, libraries were prepared from them with the SMART-Seq v4 Ultra Low Input RNA kit.

This CDR3 comprises 12 residues. Trimming left V 0 bases short and J 8 bases short, with 6 bases between. The germline V gene has CDR1 LNHNV and CDR2 YYDKDF (reference sequence). Whole-study findings and limits: When the response was secondary, it was weaker but reached its peak faster, day 5 versus 15. Just a small share of clonotypes turned up in the CD4 compartment as well as the CD8 compartment.

The sequences come from PBMCs, collected 15 days after the yellow fever booster vaccination. This TCR was recovered from a man under 40 who received the YFV17D yellow fever vaccine. J is TRBJ2-3 and V is TRBV15; D remains ambiguous. The CDR3 loop is CATSRDLSTQYF. The CDR3 DNA reads as TGTGCCACCAGCAGAGATCTAAGTACGCAGTATTTT.